This T cell receptor beta chain was recorded in a study of blood T cell repertoires in COVID-19. Background on the study: Samples taken during acute and convalescent COVID-19 were collected in the United States, Italy and Spain. In each case, the material was cDNA or gDNA derived from T cells, B-cell-depleted T cells, or PBMCs.

It was during active infection that Seattle patients were enrolled and then longitudinally followed. Produced via immunoSEQ multiplex PCR; TCRdb's table is partial and in-frame only. This table has about 190,000 clones, over 75% appearing once. The CDR3 extends over 16 amino acids. Germline V lookup: CDR1 SEHNR, CDR2 FQNEAQ (reference sequence). With 6 bases clipped from V and 4 bases from J, the junction kept 12 bases outside the gene matches. This chain connects TRBV7-9 to TRBJ2-3, with 8 bases aligning to TRBD1. This clonotype was sampled from an elderly man with COVID-19, enrolled during active disease. Sequencing used peripheral blood. The CDR3 bases are TGTGCCAGCAGAGACCGACAGGGGAGCCACCCAGATACGCAGTATTTT. It translates to CASRDRQGSHPDTQYF.